Shown below are 28 T cell receptor beta chains from a single sample sequenced in a study of somatic mutations in cytotoxic T cells in rheumatoid arthritis (dated by TCRdb to the late 2010s). Library generation was performed with the immunoSEQ multiplex PCR assay. TCRdb mirrors the immuneACCESS table, restricted to in-frame sequences. Some clones are absent from its copies; in checked studies, under half trace to an unresolved V gene, and the reason for the others is unknown. The sample yields about 19,000 clones; roughly 80% were counted once. In total, the top ten clones hold roughly a tenth of the sample. Sequencing was done on a sample of CD8+ T cells sorted from blood. The receptors were sampled from a woman aged 45-60 years in good health.

The chain is built from TRBV15 and TRBJ2-7; D uncertain. The CDR3 is 12 amino acids. The germline V gene encodes CDR1 LNHNV and CDR2 YYDKDF (reference sequence). V lost 8 bases, J lost 2 bases, and 10 bases lay in between. For the CDR3, the DNA is TGTGCCACCGGGCAAAACACCTACGAGCAGTACTTC. Translating gives CATGQNTYEQYF.

The chain links TRBV13 to TRBJ2-7; unclear D gene. The CDR3 has 12 amino acids. In germline, CDR1 is PRHDT, CDR2 FYEKMQ (reference sequence). Trimming stripped 5 bases from V and 4 bases from J, with 9 bases between. In DNA, the CDR3 is TGTGCCAGCAGCGCCAGAGATTACGAGCAGTACTTC. Residues: CASSARDYEQYF.

The J gene is TRBJ2-7, the V gene TRBV29-1; 8 positions match TRBD1. The CDR3 has 16 residues. Germline-derived CDR1 and CDR2 are SQVTM and ANQGSEA. V shed 6 bases, J shed 6 bases, and the junction held 19 bases outside the gene matches. Here the CDR3 reads CSVRGAVGQGGSEQYF. In DNA form, the CDR3 reads TGCAGCGTCCGAGGGGCGGTCGGACAGGGTGGTTCCGAGCAGTACTTC.

This chain joins TRBV11-2 and TRBJ2-7; 8 positions agree with TRBD2. The CDR3 covers 16 residues. Germline trimming cut 0 bases from V and 5 bases from J; bases unmatched to any gene: 9. Germline assignment: CDR1 SGHAT and CDR2 FQNNGV. This CDR3 is CASSLDTGLGVDEQYF. In DNA, the CDR3 is TGTGCCAGCAGCTTAGATACGGGACTAGGGGTCGACGAGCAGTACTTC.

The chain links TRBV4-1 to TRBJ2-3, with 7 bases identical to TRBD2. Germline-derived CDR1 and CDR2 are MGHRA and YSYEKL. Germline trimming cut 1 base from V and 2 bases from J; bases unmatched to any gene: 9. This CDR3 is 17 amino acids long. The CDR3 loop reads CASSQGGLRWDTDTQYF. CDR3 DNA: TGCGCCAGCAGCCAAGGGGGACTACGGTGGGACACAGATACGCAGTATTTT.

By sample fraction, this clone is medium-sized. The rearrangement uses TRBV2 and TRBJ1-3; D is possibly TRBD1 (5 bases). This CDR3 is built from 15 residues. Trimming cost V 5 bases and J 0 bases, with 11 bases left between them. CDR1 is SNHLY and CDR2 is FYNNEI in the germline V gene. In DNA form, the CDR3 reads TGTGCCAGCAGTCAGGAGGGGAACTCTGGAAACACCATATATTTT. Translating it yields CASSQEGNSGNTIYF.

Only a few counts were recorded for this clone. The chain couples TRBV6-5 to TRBJ1-1; D is unresolved. Trimming cost V 4 bases and J 1 base, with 13 bases left between them. The CDR3 loop spans 15 amino acids. Germline V gene lookup returns CDR1 MNHEY and CDR2 SVGAGI. CDR3 nucleotides: TGTGCCAGCAGTTCCTCGGTGGGCGGGAACACTGAAGCTTTCTTT. Protein product: CASSSSVGGNTEAFF.

Only a few counts were recorded for this clone. The chain is built from TRBV25-1 and TRBJ2-7, with a weak D call TRBD2 (5 bases). Germline V gene data show CDR1 as MGHDK and CDR2 as SYGVNS. V was cut by 1 base and J by 3 bases, with 16 bases left in between. The CDR3 loop spans 16 amino acids. CDR3 protein: CASSESSPLEIYEQYF. The DNA of the CDR3 is TGTGCCAGCAGTGAATCCTCGCCACTAGAGATCTACGAGCAGTACTTC.

This clone was observed a few times. Here the CDR3 DNA reads TGCAGTGCTAGGGCCGTCGGGGAGCTGTTTTTT. Translation: CSARAVGELFF. The V gene is TRBV20-1, the J gene TRBJ2-2; D is uncertain. V was shortened by 3 bases and J by 7 bases, with 6 bases between the two germline ends. This CDR3 is built from 11 residues. Per the germline V gene, CDR1 is DFQATT and CDR2 is SNEGSKA (reference sequence).

This rearrangement joins TRBV13 to TRBJ2-7, with TRBD2 matching 7 bases. The CDR3 is made up of 15 amino acids. Germline loops: CDR1 PRHDT, CDR2 FYEKMQ (reference sequence). Unmatched junction bases numbered 8, after V lost 4 bases and J lost 2 bases. CDR3 nucleotides: TGTGCCAGCAGCTCACTAGCGACCGGTCCCTACGAGCAGTACTTC. This sequence encodes CASSSLATGPYEQYF.

The chain links TRBV6-5 to TRBJ2-1; 7 bases agree with TRBD2. Germline V CDR1 and CDR2: MNHEY, SVGAGI. The CDR3 is made up of 15 amino acids. The V gene end was trimmed by 6 bases and the J gene end by 6 bases; junction bases not matched to a gene: 11. CDR3 residues: CASRYRDYGSNEQFF. The CDR3, as DNA: TGTGCCAGCAGATACCGGGACTATGGGTCCAATGAGCAGTTCTTC.

The chain recombines TRBV13 with TRBJ2-3, with 12 bases identical to TRBD2. CDR3 length: 18 residues. Germline V CDR1 and CDR2: PRHDT, FYEKMQ (reference sequence). Unmatched junction bases numbered 8, after V lost 2 bases and J lost 2 bases. In nucleotides, the CDR3 is TGTGCCAGCAGCTTATCGTCTAGCGGGAGGGCGGCCACAGATACGCAGTATTTT. Encoded protein: CASSLSSSGRAATDTQYF.

The rearrangement links TRBV2 to TRBJ1-5; 8 bases match TRBD1. Trimming cost V 3 bases and J 2 bases; bases outside gene matches: 15. This CDR3 is built from 19 residues. Germline lookup yields CDR1 SNHLY and CDR2 FYNNEI. As DNA, the CDR3 is TGTGCCAGCAGTGATGGAGTAGACAGGGGATTGACCCGCAATCAGCCCCAGCATTTT. Encoded protein: CASSDGVDRGLTRNQPQHF.

The V and J genes are TRBV10-3 and TRBJ2-7, with TRBD1 identical over 10 bases. The CDR3 is 14 residues long. V trimming: 4 bases; J trimming: 6 bases; junction bases outside the gene matches: 6. Germline lookup yields CDR1 ENHRY and CDR2 SYGVKD. The CDR3: CAISGTGGKIEQYF. The CDR3, as DNA: TGTGCCATCAGTGGGACAGGGGGTAAAATCGAGCAGTACTTC.

V is TRBV7-2 and J is TRBJ2-1; the match to TRBD2 covers 11 bases. CDR1 and CDR2 (germline): SGHTA, FQGNSA. Unmatched junction bases numbered 7, after V lost 5 bases and J lost 4 bases. The CDR3 runs to 16 residues. In DNA, the CDR3 is TGTGCCAGCAGCACCTCGGGACTAGCGGTTTACAATGAGCAGTTCTTC. This sequence encodes CASSTSGLAVYNEQFF.

This clone was seen more than once but under ten times. The chain has TRBV6-1 and TRBJ2-7; TRBD2 matches at 7 bases. Germline V CDR1 and CDR2: MNHNS, SASEGT. The V gene end was trimmed by 7 bases and the J gene end by 6 bases; junction bases not matched to a gene: 15. The CDR3 covers 15 residues. CDR3 amino acids: CASTRSGGSSREQYF. As DNA, the CDR3 is TGTGCCAGCACTCGGTCCGGGGGGAGCTCTCGCGAGCAGTACTTC.

CDR3 loop: CASSLEEAWSYEQYF. CDR3 in DNA: TGCGCCAGCAGCTTGGAGGAGGCGTGGTCCTACGAGCAGTACTTC. The genes are TRBV5-1 and TRBJ2-7; perhaps TRBD2 as D (5 bases). The CDR3 length is 15 residues. The ends were cut back, 0 bases at V and 1 base at J, with 11 bases in the middle. The germline CDR1 and CDR2 sequences are SGHRS and YFSETQ. Full variable domain (outside the CDR3, taken from reference TRBV5-1 and TRBJ2-7): KAGVTQTPRYLIKTRGQQVTLSCSPISGHRSVSWYQQTPGQGLQFLFEYFSETQRNKGNFPGRFSGRQFSNSRSEMNVSTLELGDSALYLCASSLEEAWSYEQYFGPGTRLTVT.

The gene calls are TRBV4-2 and TRBJ1-1; D is possibly TRBD1 (5 bases). The CDR3 runs to 13 residues. V lost 1 base to trimming and J lost 5 bases, with 8 bases between them. CDR1 LGHNA and CDR2 YNFKEQ come from the germline V gene. CDR3 region: CASSQGDGTEAFF. CDR3 in DNA: TGTGCCAGCAGCCAAGGGGACGGGACTGAAGCTTTCTTT.

This sequence joins TRBV9 and TRBJ2-5, with 7 bases identical to TRBD1. Trimming took 3 bases from V and 1 from J; bases not matched to a gene: 3. The CDR3 has 14 amino acids. The germline V gene encodes CDR1 SGDLS and CDR2 YYNGEE. The chain's CDR3 is CASSETGPQETQYF. In nucleotides, the CDR3 is TGTGCCAGCAGCGAGACAGGGCCCCAAGAGACCCAGTACTTC.

This sequence joins TRBV6-1 and TRBJ2-7, with no clear D. There are 14 residues in the CDR3. V lost 7 bases and J 0 bases, leaving 13 bases between the germline ends. Germline assignment: CDR1 MNHNS and CDR2 SASEGT. CDR3 region: CASIPKPNSYEQYF. The CDR3 coding sequence is TGTGCCAGCATACCGAAACCGAACTCCTACGAGCAGTACTTC.

The V call is TRBV2, the J call TRBJ2-6; 10 bases align to TRBD2. V lost 8 bases and J lost 3; bases outside the gene matches: 10. The length of the CDR3 is 17 residues. Germline loops: CDR1 SNHLY, CDR2 FYNNEI. CDR3 DNA: TGTGCCAGCTCCCCACAGCGGGGGGGCGGTGGGGCCAACGTCCTGACTTTC. Protein sequence: CASSPQRGGGGANVLTF.

The chain is built from TRBV2 and TRBJ1-3, with D possibly matching TRBD1 (5 bases). This CDR3 has 12 residues. Germline lookup yields CDR1 SNHLY and CDR2 FYNNEI. The CDR3 DNA follows: TGTGCGGGGGGGGACCCTGGAAACACCATATATTTT. Its protein product is CAGGDPGNTIYF.

This clone was seen only once. J is TRBJ2-1 and V is TRBV2, with 8 positions matching TRBD2. There are 13 residues in the CDR3. Germline values: CDR1 SNHLY, CDR2 FYNNEI. The ends lost 7 bases at V and 5 bases at J; junction bases unmatched: 4. The CDR3: CASTDGGDNEQFF. CDR3 sequence (DNA): TGTGCCAGCACCGACGGGGGGGACAATGAGCAGTTCTTC.

V usage is TRBV6-5 and J usage is TRBJ2-1; TRBD2 is a possible D gene (5 bases). CDR3 length equals 15 residues. Germline CDR1 and CDR2: MNHEY and SVGAGI. Deletions cut 7 bases from V and 8 bases from J, with 21 bases between. The CDR3 sequence is CASTSSPTSYYEQFF. The CDR3 bases are TGTGCCAGCACTTCGTCCCCTACTAGTTACTATGAGCAGTTCTTC.

The gene calls are TRBV9 and TRBJ2-1; 10 nucleotides match TRBD2. With 3 bases clipped from V and 8 bases from J, the junction kept 17 bases outside the gene matches. CDR1 is SGDLS, CDR2 YYNGEE, per germline. This CDR3 contains 18 residues. The CDR3 DNA reads TGTGCCAGCAGCGCCTCTAGCGGGAGCGGTACCCGTACCCATGAGCAGTTCTTC. This sequence encodes CASSASSGSGTRTHEQFF.

This clone was found a few times. The chain combines TRBV15 with TRBJ2-3, with D possibly being TRBD1 (6 bases). In germline, CDR1 is LNHNV, CDR2 YYDKDF (reference sequence). V was shortened by 3 bases and J by 5 bases, with 30 bases between the two germline ends. The CDR3 has 20 amino acids. The CDR3 DNA reads TGTGCCACCAGCAGGGGGGACACCGTAGGCCCAGTACTTATTTTAGATACGCAGTATTTT. Protein product: CATSRGDTVGPVLILDTQYF.

The chain combines TRBV9 with TRBJ2-3; D may correspond to TRBD1 or TRBD2 (5 bases each). Germline loops: CDR1 SGDLS, CDR2 YYNGEE. The CDR3 consists of 17 residues. Trimming removed 4 bases at V and 3 bases at J, with 21 bases between. The CDR3 region is CASSNPSGGSRTDTQYF. CDR3 coding DNA: TGTGCCAGCAGCAACCCGTCTGGGGGATCTAGGACAGATACGCAGTATTTT.

The chain uses TRBV5-1 and TRBJ2-5; 9 nucleotides match TRBD2. Looked up from germline, CDR1 is SGHRS and CDR2 is YFSETQ. V gave up 2 bases and J gave up 4 bases; unmatched junction bases: 9. There are 16 residues in the CDR3. In nucleotides, the CDR3 is TGCGCCAGCAGCTTTGCACGGCGGGGGGGCCCAGAGACCCAGTACTTC. Protein product: CASSFARRGGPETQYF.